The 21 T cell receptor beta chains below come from one sample, sequenced in a study of CD8+CD57+ T cells in acquired aplastic anemia. It was patients with CD8+CD57+ cell expansion by flow cytometry who were chosen for sequencing. The template used for profiling TCR beta VDJ and CDR3 was genomic DNA. Via MiXCR, TCRdb re-called the reads, giving one row per CDR3 protein. The table has approximately 190,000 distinct CDR3 sequences, less than 60% seen once; the top ten hold around 8.8%. The sequencing sample was made of sorted CD4+, CD8+, or CD8+CD57+ T cells (not recorded which) from PBMCs. The receptors here all came from a human donor with aplastic anemia.

This clonotype showed up just a few times. CDR3 protein: CASSLGLGGGSTDTQYF. CDR3 coding DNA: TGCGCCAGCAGCTTGGGTCTAGGGGGGGGCAGCACAGATACGCAGTATTTT. The chain carries TRBV5-1 and TRBJ2-3, with D perhaps matching TRBD2 (7 bases). The CDR3 loop spans 17 amino acids. Germline assignment: CDR1 SGHRS and CDR2 YFSETQ. Deletions cut 0 bases from V and 0 bases from J, with 14 bases between. Full variable domain (outside the CDR3, taken from reference TRBV5-1 and TRBJ2-3): KAGVTQTPRYLIKTRGQQVTLSCSPISGHRSVSWYQQTPGQGLQFLFEYFSETQRNKGNFPGRFSGRQFSNSRSEMNVSTLELGDSALYLCASSLGLGGGSTDTQYFGPGTRLTVL.

A remark on this clonotype: A much larger clone differs from this one at a single base, so this may be a read error. This chain links TRBV12-3 or TRBV12-4 with TRBJ2-2; TRBD1 aligns across 7 bases. J lost 3 bases, V lost 8 bases, and 6 bases had no gene match. There are 14 residues in the CDR3. CDR3 DNA sequence: TGTGCCAGCGGTGTGGGACAGTACACCGGGGAGCTGTTTTTT. Translation: CASGVGQYTGELFF.

This chain connects TRBV29-1 to TRBJ1-2; TRBD1 agrees at 7 bases. The CDR3 totals 12 residues. Looked up from germline, CDR1 is SQVTM and CDR2 is ANQGSEA. Trimming took 6 bases from V and 8 from J; bases not matched to a gene: 9. CDR3 in amino acids: CSVGTETVGYTF. Here the CDR3 DNA reads TGCAGCGTGGGGACAGAAACCGTAGGCTACACCTTC.

The chain employs TRBV9 and TRBJ1-5; D may be TRBD1 (5 bases). The CDR3 runs 15 residues. CDR1 and CDR2 from the germline V gene are SGDLS and YYNGEE. The germline V and J ends were trimmed by 3 bases and 2 bases, with 12 bases remaining between them. This CDR3 is CASSAGGTGNQPQHF. Here the CDR3 DNA reads TGTGCCAGCAGCGCTGGGGGTACGGGCAATCAGCCCCAGCATTTT.

About this clonotype itself: A much larger clone lies a single base off, so this may be a read error. It is likely a read error, because the conserved phenylalanine at the end of the CDR3 is missing. The DNA is omitted, as the CDR3 cannot be located on it reliably, and the CDR3 follows TCRdb's listing. V gene TRBV6-1 combines with J gene TRBJ1-2; the table gives TRBD1 as D, unverified against the DNA. Germline CDR1 and CDR2: MNHNS and SASEGT. Inclusive of both ends, the CDR3 amounts to 13 amino acids. CDR3: CASTALTGAPITL.

CDR3 coding DNA: TGTGCCATCAGTGAGGTGTCGGTATTAGTTGGCTACACCTTC. Protein sequence: CAISEVSVLVGYTF. This sequence joins TRBV10-3 and TRBJ1-2; D is unresolved. V dropped 2 bases and J dropped 7 bases, with 14 bases sitting between them. This CDR3 contains 14 residues. Germline CDR1 ENHRY, CDR2 SYGVKD.

This clonotype has just a few counts. This rearrangement joins TRBV2 to TRBJ2-5; possible D gene TRBD1, 5 bases. The CDR3 is made up of 13 amino acids. V was trimmed by 2 bases and J by 6 bases, leaving 10 bases between them. Germline V gene sequence: CDR1 SNHLY, CDR2 FYNNEI. The CDR3 protein is CASSERGLKTQYF. For the CDR3, the DNA is TGTGCCAGCAGTGAAAGGGGCCTGAAGACCCAGTACTTC.

V and J are TRBV9 and TRBJ2-7; 9 bases fit TRBD2. CDR3 length equals 13 residues. CDR1 is SGDLS, CDR2 YYNGEE, per germline. CDR3 DNA: TGTGCTAGCTCCGGACTAGCGTTCTACGAGCAGTACTTC. It specifies CASSGLAFYEQYF. The entire variable domain, with the rest obtained from reference TRBV9 and TRBJ2-7, is as follows: DSGVTQTPKHLITATGQRVTLRCSPRSGDLSVYWYQQSLDQGLQFLIQYYNGEERAKGNILERFSAQQFPDLHSELNLSSLELGDSALYFCASSGLAFYEQYFGPGTRLTVT.

The table lists this clonotype with many counts. The chain is built from TRBV4-3 and TRBJ2-7, with D unresolved. This CDR3 has 15 residues. V lost 0 bases and J lost 3, with 12 bases in between. CDR1 and CDR2 from the germline V gene are LGHNA and YSLEER. The CDR3 coding sequence is TGCGCCAGCAGCCAAGATCGAACAGATTTCTACGAGCAGTACTTC. This gives the protein CASSQDRTDFYEQYF.

The V gene is TRBV2, the J gene TRBJ1-2; D uncertain. CDR3 length: 14 residues. Germline V gene lookup returns CDR1 SNHLY and CDR2 FYNNEI. V was shortened by 8 bases and J by 2 bases, with 15 bases between the two germline ends. The CDR3 protein is CASGPREDNYGYTF. DNA for the CDR3: TGTGCCAGCGGGCCTCGGGAGGACAACTATGGCTACACCTTC.

This clonotype was detected once. This chain links TRBV7-2 with TRBJ2-7; maybe TRBD1 (7 bases). Germline CDR1 reads SGHTA; CDR2 reads FQGNSA. V lost 4 bases to trimming and J lost 6 bases, with 13 bases between them. The CDR3 loop spans 13 amino acids. The CDR3 sequence: CASSSGGSGEQYF. The CDR3 DNA follows: TGTGCCAGCAGCTCAGGGGGGTCGGGCGAGCAGTACTTC.

The genes are TRBV7-9 and TRBJ2-7; 7 bases match TRBD1. V shed 4 bases and J 3 bases; nucleotides not matched to a gene: 9. The CDR3 has 15 amino acids. CDR1 is SEHNR and CDR2 is FQNEAQ in the germline V gene (reference sequence). This CDR3 is CASSSHGTESYEQYF. CDR3 DNA sequence: TGTGCCAGCAGCTCCCACGGGACAGAGAGCTACGAGCAGTACTTC. Complete variable domain (other parts from reference TRBV7-9 and TRBJ2-7): DTGVSQNPRHKITKRGQNVTFRCDPISEHNRLYWYRQTLGQGPEFLTYFQNEAQLEKSRLLSDRFSAERPKGSFSTLEIQRTEQGDSAMYLCASSSHGTESYEQYFGPGTRLTVT.

This clonotype was found a few times. The chain employs TRBV18 and TRBJ1-5; possible D gene TRBD1, 6 bases. The CDR3 totals 13 residues. The V gene's germline CDR1 is KGHSH and CDR2 LQKENI. Trimming shortened V by 1 base and J by 9 bases, and 10 bases separated the two germline ends. CDR3: CASSPLGAMPQHF. The CDR3, as DNA: TGTGCCAGCTCACCACTGGGGGCGATGCCCCAGCATTTT.

This clonotype was detected ten times or more. This rearrangement joins TRBV25-1 to TRBJ1-2, with D unresolved. The germline V gene encodes CDR1 MGHDK and CDR2 SYGVNS. With 1 base removed from V and 8 bases from J, the gap between germline ends came to 8 bases. The length of the CDR3 is 12 residues. The CDR3 coding sequence is TGTGCCAGCAGTGAATTTCCCGGGGGCTACACCTTC. It yields the protein CASSEFPGGYTF.

Regarding this clonotype: A much larger clone differs by one base, so this may be a read error. The rearrangement uses TRBV7-7 and TRBJ1-2; D unclear. The CDR3 extends over 15 amino acids. Germline CDR1 reads SSHAT; CDR2 reads FNYEAQ (reference sequence). Here the CDR3 DNA reads TGTGCCAGCAGCCCCCCCGTTATCTCGGAGGATGGCTACGCCTTC. Amino acids: CASSPPVISEDGYAF.

This chain uses TRBV6-5 with TRBJ1-6, with D possibly matching TRBD1 (5 bases). The CDR3 contains 16 residues. The germline gives CDR1 MNHEY, CDR2 SVGAGI. Trimming cost V 0 bases and J 7 bases, with 13 bases left between them. The CDR3 bases are TGTGCCAGCAGTTACTCGATCCTTCAGGGAAATTCACCCCTCCACTTT. It translates to CASSYSILQGNSPLHF.

The chain links TRBV10-3 to TRBJ2-3; no clear D gene. The V end was cut by 5 bases, the J end by 0 bases, with 6 bases between. Per the germline V gene, CDR1 is ENHRY and CDR2 is SYGVKD. CDR3 size: 13 residues. CDR3 amino acids: CAISPSSTDTQYF. CDR3 DNA: TGTGCCATCAGTCCGAGTAGCACAGATACGCAGTATTTT.

V and J are TRBV5-4 and TRBJ2-5; weak D call: TRBD1 (5 bases). Germline V gene data show CDR1 as SGHNT and CDR2 as YYREEE (reference sequence). V shed 0 bases and J shed 5 bases, with 20 bases lying between them. The CDR3 runs to 17 residues. CDR3 sequence (DNA): TGTGCCAGCAGCTTGGAGGGTTTGGGCAGGGCGTTGGAGACCCAGTACTTC. Translating it yields CASSLEGLGRALETQYF.

The chain combines TRBV29-1 with TRBJ1-1; D ambiguous. The CDR3 is 13 residues long. Per the germline V gene, CDR1 is SQVTM and CDR2 is ANQGSEA. V was trimmed by 4 bases and J by 5 bases, leaving 14 bases between them. The CDR3 spells CSVGGGQGTEAFF. The DNA for the CDR3 is TGCAGCGTTGGGGGAGGGCAAGGGACTGAAGCTTTCTTT. Using reference TRBV29-1 and TRBJ1-1 for the parts outside the CDR3, the full variable domain is SAVISQKPSRDICQRGTSLTIQCQVDSQVTMMFWYRQQPGQSLTLIATANQGSEATYESGFVIDKFPISRPNLTFSTLTVSNMSPEDSSIYLCSVGGGQGTEAFFGQGTRLTVV.

The chain combines TRBV18 with TRBJ1-2; 7 bases are a match to TRBD1. The CDR3 is 13 residues long. Germline V gives CDR1 KGHSH, CDR2 LQKENI. The V and J ends lost 6 bases and 2 bases, in that order; junction bases with no gene match: 3. CDR3 DNA: TGTGCCAGCTCGCGGGGACAGAACTATGGCTACACCTTC. Its translation: CASSRGQNYGYTF. The full variable domain, with the rest looked up from reference TRBV18 and TRBJ1-2, is NAGVMQNPRHLVRRRGQEARLRCSPMKGHSHVYWYRQLPEEGLKFMVYLQKENIIDESGMPKERFSAEFPKEGPSILRIQQVVRGDSAAYFCASSRGQNYGYTFGSGTRLTVV.

The J gene is TRBJ2-5, the V gene TRBV2, with 7 bases aligning to TRBD1. This CDR3 is built from 13 residues. From germline, CDR1 is SNHLY and CDR2 FYNNEI. Unmatched junction bases numbered 8, after V lost 10 bases and J lost 3 bases. Here the CDR3 DNA reads TGTGCCACCAGACAGGGAGCTGAAGAGACCCAGTACTTC. Its translation: CATRQGAEETQYF. Together with reference TRBV2 and TRBJ2-5, the CDR3 gives the full variable domain: EPEVTQTPSHQVTQMGQEVILRCVPISNHLYFYWYRQILGQKVEFLVSFYNNEISEKSEIFDDQFSVERPDGSNFTLKIRSTKLEDSAMYFCATRQGAEETQYFGPGTRLLVL.